A selection of T cell receptor beta chains follows, all from one sample in a study of beta chain features in type 1 diabetes. Repertoires were generated with immunoSEQ multiplex PCR, while TCRdb's copy carries only in-frame clones and drops some. Found here are about 660,000 clones, over 11% of them singletons; the top ten hold roughly 0.04%. Sequencing used naive CD4+ T cells from blood. The receptors were sampled from a man aged 18 to 29 with type 1 diabetes. The CDR3 runs from the conserved cysteine through the conserved F or W. The order of the fields is J gene, D gene, V gene, clone size, CDR3 DNA, CDR3 protein. A D gene is named only where the DNA matches it firmly. Rows give clone size only sometimes, using once, few, many, or a class for an expanded clone.

J gene: TRBJ2-1; D gene: TRBD2; V gene: TRBV7-6; clone size: .; CDR3 DNA: TGTGCCAGCAGCCTACTAGCGGGGGGGCCGGGTGAGCAGTTCTTC; CDR3 protein: CASSLLAGGPGEQFF
J gene: TRBJ1-5; D gene: .; V gene: TRBV2; clone size: .; CDR3 DNA: TGTGCCAGCAGCTTAGCGCACGGGGGATTTGGCAATCAGCCCCAGCATTTT; CDR3 protein: CASSLAHGGFGNQPQHF
J gene: TRBJ2-4; D gene: TRBD2; V gene: TRBV30; clone size: few; CDR3 DNA: TGTGCCTGGAGTCCTGGGACTAGCGGGAGGGTGGAGGACATTCAGTACTTC; CDR3 protein: CAWSPGTSGRVEDIQYF
J gene: TRBJ2-1; D gene: TRBD2; V gene: TRBV4-3; clone size: few; CDR3 DNA: TGCGCCAGCAGCCAGCCGAGCGGGGGAATCAATGAGCAGTTCTTC; CDR3 protein: CASSQPSGGINEQFF
J gene: TRBJ2-1; D gene: .; V gene: TRBV4-1; clone size: few; CDR3 DNA: TGCGCCAGCAGTCAAAGGGAGAGTGAGCAGTTCTTC; CDR3 protein: CASSQRESEQFF
J gene: TRBJ2-2; D gene: TRBD2; V gene: TRBV18; clone size: .; CDR3 DNA: TGTGCCAGCTCCTTCACGGCGGGGGACACCGGGGAGCTGTTTTTT; CDR3 protein: CASSFTAGDTGELFF
J gene: TRBJ1-1; D gene: .; V gene: TRBV7-9; clone size: .; CDR3 DNA: TGTGCCAGCAGCTTAGAAACAAACACTGAAGCTTTCTTT; CDR3 protein: CASSLETNTEAFF
J gene: TRBJ2-3; D gene: .; V gene: TRBV19; clone size: few; CDR3 DNA: TGTGCCAGTAGGCACGGACAGACGGTCGATACGCAGTATTTT; CDR3 protein: CASRHGQTVDTQYF
J gene: TRBJ1-1; D gene: .; V gene: TRBV7-9; clone size: .; CDR3 DNA: TGTGCCAGCAGCCTACAGAACACTGAAGCTTTCTTT; CDR3 protein: CASSLQNTEAFF
J gene: TRBJ2-2; D gene: .; V gene: TRBV5-6; clone size: .; CDR3 DNA: TGTGCCAGCAGCTTGGCTCCGAACACCGGGGAGCTGTTTTTT; CDR3 protein: CASSLAPNTGELFF
J gene: TRBJ2-1; D gene: TRBD2; V gene: TRBV6-5; clone size: few; CDR3 DNA: TGTGCCAGCAGTCATCAGATAGCGGGAAAGCAGTTCTTC; CDR3 protein: CASSHQIAGKQFF
J gene: TRBJ1-5; D gene: .; V gene: TRBV29-1; clone size: few; CDR3 DNA: TGCAGCGTTGGGGCCGGGTCGGGGGGCAATCAGCCCCAGCATTTT; CDR3 protein: CSVGAGSGGNQPQHF
J gene: TRBJ1-2; D gene: TRBD1; V gene: TRBV6-5; clone size: .; CDR3 DNA: TGTGCCAGCAGACAGACAGGGGCAAACTATGGCTACACCTTC; CDR3 protein: CASRQTGANYGYTF
J gene: TRBJ1-2; D gene: .; V gene: TRBV20-1; clone size: few; CDR3 DNA: TGCAGTGCTGCAATAGAAGGCTACACCTTC; CDR3 protein: CSAAIEGYTF
J gene: TRBJ1-2; D gene: TRBD1; V gene: TRBV30; clone size: .; CDR3 DNA: TGTGCCTGGATCTCCTCCCTGGGGGACAGGGTTCGTGGCTACACCTTC; CDR3 protein: CAWISSLGDRVRGYTF
J gene: TRBJ2-1; D gene: .; V gene: TRBV7-9; clone size: .; CDR3 DNA: TGTGCCAGCAGCTACGGACCCTCCGATGAGCAGTTCTTC; CDR3 protein: CASSYGPSDEQFF
J gene: TRBJ2-2; D gene: TRBD2; V gene: TRBV9; clone size: .; CDR3 DNA: TGTGCCAGCAGGACTAGCGGGGGAACCGGGGAGCTGTTTTTT; CDR3 protein: CASRTSGGTGELFF
J gene: TRBJ1-6; D gene: .; V gene: TRBV27; clone size: .; CDR3 DNA: TGTGCCAGCACCCGGAGGGGGGGGCGAAGTAATTCACCCCTCCACTTT; CDR3 protein: CASTRRGGRSNSPLHF
J gene: TRBJ1-4; D gene: TRBD1; V gene: TRBV7-9; clone size: .; CDR3 DNA: TGTGCCAGCAGCGTAGGACAGGCGACTAATGAAAAACTGTTTTTT; CDR3 protein: CASSVGQATNEKLFF
J gene: TRBJ1-6; D gene: .; V gene: TRBV7-2; clone size: .; CDR3 DNA: TGTGCCAGCAGCGCCAACCAGGGGACGGGGTCACCCCTCCACTTT; CDR3 protein: CASSANQGTGSPLHF
J gene: TRBJ1-1; D gene: .; V gene: TRBV5-1; clone size: few; CDR3 DNA: TGCGCCAGCAGCTTGGAGCGGACAGCTGAAGCTTTCTTT; CDR3 protein: CASSLERTAEAFF
J gene: TRBJ1-2; D gene: TRBD1; V gene: TRBV5-6; clone size: few; CDR3 DNA: TGTGCCAGCAGCTCCCAGGGGACAGAATATGGCTACACCTTC; CDR3 protein: CASSSQGTEYGYTF
J gene: TRBJ2-7; D gene: .; V gene: TRBV29-1; clone size: few; CDR3 DNA: TGCAGCGCTGCGTACGAGCAGTACTTC; CDR3 protein: CSAAYEQYF
J gene: TRBJ1-1; D gene: .; V gene: TRBV5-4; clone size: .; CDR3 DNA: TGTGCCAGCACCGGGCCGAATCTGAACACTGAAGCTTTCTTT; CDR3 protein: CASTGPNLNTEAFF
J gene: TRBJ1-3; D gene: TRBD1; V gene: TRBV28; clone size: few; CDR3 DNA: TGTGCCAGCAATACCCCGGGACAGGGGTCTGGAAACACCATATATTTT; CDR3 protein: CASNTPGQGSGNTIYF
J gene: TRBJ2-5; D gene: .; V gene: TRBV6-1; clone size: few; CDR3 DNA: TGTGCCAGCAGAGGCCCACTAAGTAGGACCCAGTACTTC; CDR3 protein: CASRGPLSRTQYF
J gene: TRBJ1-1; D gene: TRBD1; V gene: TRBV9; clone size: .; CDR3 DNA: TGTGCCAGCAGCCCTCGGACAGGAGCGAACACTGAAGCTTTCTTT; CDR3 protein: CASSPRTGANTEAFF
J gene: TRBJ2-7; D gene: .; V gene: TRBV4-3; clone size: .; CDR3 DNA: TGCGCCAGCAGCCGAGAAAAGGCGACCTACGAGCAGTACTTC; CDR3 protein: CASSREKATYEQYF
J gene: TRBJ1-1; D gene: .; V gene: TRBV30; clone size: few; CDR3 DNA: TGTGCCTGGAGTCCCGGACGGGGAGGAGCTGAAGCTTTCTTT; CDR3 protein: CAWSPGRGGAEAFF
J gene: TRBJ1-2; D gene: .; V gene: TRBV9; clone size: .; CDR3 DNA: TGTGCCAGCAGCGTAGCGGGCAGGGCGGGTGGCTACACCTTC; CDR3 protein: CASSVAGRAGGYTF
J gene: TRBJ2-1; D gene: .; V gene: TRBV12-1; clone size: few; CDR3 DNA: TGTGCCAGTCTCCAGCCGAGCTCCTACAATGAGCAGTTCTTC; CDR3 protein: CASLQPSSYNEQFF
J gene: TRBJ2-7; D gene: .; V gene: TRBV9; clone size: .; CDR3 DNA: TGTGCCAGCAGTTCAGACTACGAGCAGTACTTC; CDR3 protein: CASSSDYEQYF
J gene: TRBJ2-7; D gene: .; V gene: TRBV15; clone size: few; CDR3 DNA: TGTGCCACCAGCAGAGGAGTTTACGGCTCCTACGAGCAGTACTTC; CDR3 protein: CATSRGVYGSYEQYF
J gene: TRBJ2-3; D gene: .; V gene: TRBV11-2; clone size: .; CDR3 DNA: TGTGCCAGCAGCTTAGAAAGCACAGATACGCAGTATTTT; CDR3 protein: CASSLESTDTQYF
J gene: TRBJ2-2; D gene: TRBD1; V gene: TRBV2; clone size: .; CDR3 DNA: TGTGCCAGCAGTGAGGGACAGTTTAAAGCCGGGGAGCTGTTTTTT; CDR3 protein: CASSEGQFKAGELFF
J gene: TRBJ2-1; D gene: .; V gene: TRBV2; clone size: .; CDR3 DNA: TGTGCCAGCAGGGGGGACTCGTCCTACAATGAGCAGTTCTTC; CDR3 protein: CASRGDSSYNEQFF
J gene: TRBJ2-3; D gene: .; V gene: TRBV7-2; clone size: few; CDR3 DNA: TGTGCCAGCAGCTTAGCCCCAGTCACAGATACGCAGTATTTT; CDR3 protein: CASSLAPVTDTQYF
J gene: TRBJ2-7; D gene: .; V gene: TRBV7-9; clone size: few; CDR3 DNA: TGTGCCAGCAGCTTAGCAGGTGGCTCCTACGAGCAGTACTTC; CDR3 protein: CASSLAGGSYEQYF
J gene: TRBJ2-4; D gene: TRBD2; V gene: TRBV5-1; clone size: .; CDR3 DNA: TGCGCCAGCAGCTTGTCGGGGACTAGCCCTACCAAAAACATTCAGTACTTC; CDR3 protein: CASSLSGTSPTKNIQYF
J gene: TRBJ2-1; D gene: TRBD1; V gene: TRBV4-2; clone size: few; CDR3 DNA: TGTGCCAGCAGCCCCCGGGACAGGGATAGCGATGAGCAGTTCTTC; CDR3 protein: CASSPRDRDSDEQFF
J gene: TRBJ1-6; D gene: .; V gene: TRBV18; clone size: .; CDR3 DNA: TGTGCCAGCTCGCCAGGGTTTGGTTATAATTCACCCCTCCACTTT; CDR3 protein: CASSPGFGYNSPLHF
J gene: TRBJ2-7; D gene: .; V gene: TRBV15; clone size: .; CDR3 DNA: TGTGCCACCAGCAGAGATGGGCAGGGCGGCGAGCAGTACTTC; CDR3 protein: CATSRDGQGGEQYF